This T cell receptor (beta chain) stems from a study of cytotoxic CD8 clonotypes in ibrutinib-treated CLL. The intended depth for sequencing was 1 in 200,000 to 1 in 1 million T cells. Method: immunoSEQ multiplex PCR; TCRdb's copy keeps in-frame clones and lacks some. The repertoire holds 25,000 to 35,000 clones, with around three fifths as singletons. Germline V CDR1 and CDR2: SNHLY, FYNNEI. V was trimmed by 6 bases and J by 7 bases, leaving 25 bases between them. This CDR3 has 18 residues. In its sample, this clone was seen once. The TCR originated in a human donor with chronic lymphocytic leukemia. Here the sequenced sample was PBMCs, taken before ibrutinib treatment. The chain recombines TRBV2 with TRBJ1-6; perhaps TRBD1 as D (6 bases). The CDR3 coding sequence is TGTGCCAGCAGCGAGTCGGAGGTGCACGGGGGCAACAATTCACCCCTCCACTTT. This encodes CASSESEVHGGNNSPLHF.